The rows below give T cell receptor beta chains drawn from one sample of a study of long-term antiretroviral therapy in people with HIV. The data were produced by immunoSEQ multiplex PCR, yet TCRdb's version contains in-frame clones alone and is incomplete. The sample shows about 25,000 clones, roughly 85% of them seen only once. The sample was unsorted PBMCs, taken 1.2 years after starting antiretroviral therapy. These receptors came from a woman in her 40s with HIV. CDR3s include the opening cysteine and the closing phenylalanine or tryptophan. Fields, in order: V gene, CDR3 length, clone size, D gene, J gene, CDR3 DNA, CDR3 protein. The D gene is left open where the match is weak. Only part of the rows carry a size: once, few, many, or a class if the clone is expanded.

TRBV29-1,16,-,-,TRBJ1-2,TGCAGGGTAGATGATCCCAGTATGGGCAGGGACTATGGCTACACCTTC,CRVDDPSMGRDYGYTF
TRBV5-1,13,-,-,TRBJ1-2,TGCGCCAGCAGTCGAGACATGACGTATGGCTACACCTTC,CASSRDMTYGYTF
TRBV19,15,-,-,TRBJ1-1,TGTGCCAGTAGTATTGGACGTGGGGATCGCACTGAAGCTTTCTTT,CASSIGRGDRTEAFF
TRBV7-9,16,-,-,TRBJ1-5,TGTGCCAGCAGCGCCAGCAGGGAGGGTCCCTATCAGCCCCAGCATTTT,CASSASREGPYQPQHF
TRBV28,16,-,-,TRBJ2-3,TGTGCCAGCAGTCCCCGACTAGTAAGGAGCACAGATACGCAGTATTTT,CASSPRLVRSTDTQYF
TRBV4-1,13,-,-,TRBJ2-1,TGCGCCAGCAGCCAAGCCGTCGGAAGCTTGCAGTTCTTC,CASSQAVGSLQFF
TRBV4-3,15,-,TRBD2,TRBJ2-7,TGCGCCAGCAGCCAAGGGGGCGGGGGGGCCTACGAGCAGTACTTC,CASSQGGGGAYEQYF
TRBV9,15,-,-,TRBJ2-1,TGTGCCAGCAGCAACCCCGGCGGGGCCTACAATGAGCAGTTCTTC,CASSNPGGAYNEQFF
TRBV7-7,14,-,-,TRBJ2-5,TGTGCCAGCAGCTTAGCCCAGAGGGGAGAGACCCAGTACTTC,CASSLAQRGETQYF
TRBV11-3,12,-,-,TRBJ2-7,TGTGCCAGCAGCCCACAGGGAGGCGAGCAGTACTTC,CASSPQGGEQYF
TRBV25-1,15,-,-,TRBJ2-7,TGTGCCAGCAGTGAATTGTGGCAGCCTCCCTACGAGCAGTACTTC,CASSELWQPPYEQYF
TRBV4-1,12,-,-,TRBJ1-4,TGCGCCAGCAGCCAAGACAGCGGAAAACTGTTTTTT,CASSQDSGKLFF
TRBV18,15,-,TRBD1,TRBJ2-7,TGTGCCAGCTCCCCCAAGGACAGGCTGACCTACGAGCAGTACTTC,CASSPKDRLTYEQYF
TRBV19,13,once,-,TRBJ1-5,TGTGCCAGTGTGACAGGTACTAATCAGCCCCAGCATTTT,CASVTGTNQPQHF
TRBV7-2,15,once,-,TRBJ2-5,TGTGCCAGCAGCTTTACACACGGACAGCAAGAGACCCAGTACTTC,CASSFTHGQQETQYF
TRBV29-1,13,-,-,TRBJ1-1,TGCAGCGTCTCCAGGCCCCCGAACACTGAAGCTTTCTTT,CSVSRPPNTEAFF
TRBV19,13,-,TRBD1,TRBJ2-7,TGTGCCAGTAGTGGGACAGGGGGGTACGAGCAGTACTTC,CASSGTGGYEQYF
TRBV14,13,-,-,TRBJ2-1,TGTGCCAGCAGCCAGAACGGTCCCGGCGAGCAGTTCTTC,CASSQNGPGEQFF